This entry lists 2 T cell receptor beta chains sequenced from one sample in a study of shared clonotypes between healthy human individuals. Assay used: immunoSEQ multiplex PCR; TCRdb lists only in-frame clones, some missing. The sample records around 510,000 clones, roughly 95% being singletons. Sequencing used naive CD4+ T cells sorted from blood. Subset: CD45RA+ positively selected. These receptors were collected from a woman aged 25 to 39 in good health.

V is TRBV29-1 and J is TRBJ2-5; D is possibly TRBD2 (5 bases). Trimming left V 4 bases short and J 2 bases short, with 8 bases between. CDR1 SQVTM and CDR2 ANQGSEA come from the germline V gene. This CDR3 has 12 residues. CDR3: CSVADSQETQYF. For the CDR3, the DNA is TGCAGCGTTGCGGACTCACAAGAGACCCAGTACTTC. The full variable domain, with the rest looked up from reference TRBV29-1 and TRBJ2-5, is SAVISQKPSRDICQRGTSLTIQCQVDSQVTMMFWYRQQPGQSLTLIATANQGSEATYESGFVIDKFPISRPNLTFSTLTVSNMSPEDSSIYLCSVADSQETQYFGPGTRLLVL.

The rearrangement links TRBV4-1 to TRBJ1-5; 7 bases align to TRBD1. This CDR3 contains 14 residues. From germline, CDR1 is MGHRA and CDR2 YSYEKL. J lost 2 bases, V lost 4 bases, and 2 bases had no gene match. The CDR3 coding sequence is TGCGCCAGCAGCCCGGGACAGCGCAATCAGCCCCAGCATTTT. Translation: CASSPGQRNQPQHF.